The present T cell receptor (beta chain) was sequenced within a study of long-term antiretroviral therapy in people with HIV. With respect to this clone: What it binds is not known.

CDR1 and CDR2 (germline): SGHAT, FQNNGV. V was shortened by 2 bases and J by 0 bases, with 8 bases between the two germline ends. This CDR3 contains 15 residues. Study findings and constraints: Pre-ART clonal expansion yielded clones that dominated the repertoire at all time points.

Running of the v3.0 immunoSEQ assay took place at survey level. Generated by immunoSEQ multiplex PCR, the TCRdb table keeps only in-frame clones and is missing some. The profile shows approximately 36,000 clones, about four fifths of them singletons. The specimen was unsorted PBMCs, collected 0.6 years after starting antiretroviral therapy. V gene TRBV11-2 combines with J gene TRBJ1-5; D is undetermined. This sequence originates from a man younger than 35 with HIV. CDR3 sequence (DNA): TGTGCCAGCAGCTTACAGATTCATAGCAATCAGCCCCAGCATTTT. It is translated as CASSLQIHSNQPQHF.